These T cell receptor beta chains were read from a single sample in a study of spatial heterogeneity in lung cancer. Each CDR3 protein is one row after TCRdb ran MiXCR on the 5' RACE reads. The sample records 43,000 or so distinct CDR3 sequences, about 11% being singletons. The sample here was PBMCs, taken at follow-up. These receptors were collected from a male donor with early-stage non-small cell lung cancer. Each CDR3 is given with its conserved first and last residue. The order of the fields is J gene, V gene, clone size, D gene, CDR3 protein, CDR3 DNA. The D gene is left open where the match is weak. The size of a clone is reported for some rows only, either as once, few or many, or as a class for expanded clones.

TRBJ2-2,TRBV2,many,TRBD1,CASSARDRVAGELFF,TGTGCCAGCAGTGCCCGGGACAGGGTCGCCGGGGAGCTGTTTTTT
TRBJ1-2,TRBV6-1,many,NA,CASRLMGAGGNYGYTF,TGTGCCAGCAGACTCATGGGGGCCGGGGGCAACTATGGCTACACCTTC
TRBJ1-1,TRBV2,few,NA,CASRLLALYAEAFF,TGTGCCAGCAGACTCTTGGCCCTATACGCTGAAGCTTTCTTT
TRBJ1-1,TRBV6-1,many,NA,CASSHAGTEAFF,TGTGCCAGCAGCCACGCCGGGACCGAAGCTTTCTTT
TRBJ2-3,TRBV5-4,NA,TRBD1,CASRNPTGGTDTQYF,TGTGCCAGCAGAAACCCGACAGGGGGCACAGATACGCAGTATTTT
TRBJ2-7,TRBV11-2,many,NA,CASRAPGRDYEQYF,TGTGCCAGCCGGGCTCCAGGGCGCGACTACGAGCAGTACTTC
TRBJ2-7,TRBV7-2,many,NA,CASSYPGLSYEQYF,TGTGCCAGCAGCTACCCCGGGTTATCCTACGAGCAGTACTTC
TRBJ2-2,TRBV9,many,NA,CASSVVGKTANTGELFF,TGTGCCAGCAGCGTAGTGGGGAAAACAGCGAACACCGGGGAGCTGTTTTTT
TRBJ2-7,TRBV2,few,TRBD2,CASRAWDYQYEQYF,TGTGCCAGCAGAGCCTGGGACTACCAATACGAGCAGTACTTC
TRBJ2-5,TRBV12-3/TRBV12-4,many,NA,CASSFRGAETQYF,TGTGCCAGCAGTTTCCGAGGGGCGGAGACCCAGTACTTC
TRBJ2-5,TRBV11-2,NA,NA,CASTFTIETQYF,TGTGCCAGCACTTTTACGATCGAGACCCAGTACTTC
TRBJ1-1,TRBV5-1,many,NA,CASSDSRYTEAFF,TGCGCCAGCAGCGACTCGAGGTATACTGAAGCTTTCTTT
TRBJ1-2,TRBV19,many,NA,CASQLGVAGGYTF,TGTGCCAGTCAACTGGGCGTAGCTGGCGGCTACACCTTC
TRBJ2-1,TRBV6-2/TRBV6-3,NA,TRBD2,CASSRTSGAVSNEQFF,TGTGCCAGCAGCCGGACTAGCGGCGCAGTCAGCAATGAGCAGTTCTTC
TRBJ2-1,TRBV20-1,many,TRBD2,CSASGLAGNNEQFF,TGCAGTGCTTCGGGACTAGCGGGGAACAATGAGCAGTTCTTC
TRBJ2-7,TRBV10-3,many,NA,CAISDLREQYF,TGTGCCATCAGTGACCTTCGGGAGCAGTACTTC